The 26 T cell receptor beta chains in this list originate from one sample, sequenced in a study of blood T cell repertoires in COVID-19. The method was immunoSEQ multiplex PCR; TCRdb's version includes in-frame clones alone and lacks a portion of them. The data show about 280,000 clones, around nine tenths seen once. Sequenced: peripheral blood. Receptors were obtained from a man aged 40-50 years with active or convalescent COVID-19.

The chain links TRBV19 to TRBJ1-5; a possible D gene is TRBD1 (5 bases). V was trimmed by 10 bases and J by 9 bases, leaving 19 bases between them. This CDR3 comprises 13 residues. Germline values: CDR1 LNHDA, CDR2 SQIVND (reference sequence). The CDR3 protein is CATIGTHGGPQHF. The DNA of the CDR3 is TGTGCCACCATCGGGACTCACGGTGGGCCCCAGCATTTT.

The chain uses TRBV18 and TRBJ1-1; D may be TRBD1 (6 bases). Germline V gene sequence: CDR1 KGHSH, CDR2 LQKENI. V lost 1 base and J 3 bases, leaving 12 bases between the germline ends. The CDR3 covers 15 residues. The CDR3 spells CASSPRAGADTEAFF. CDR3 DNA: TGTGCCAGCTCACCACGAGCAGGGGCGGACACTGAAGCTTTCTTT.

The chain combines TRBV12-5 with TRBJ2-1, with 10 bases identical to TRBD2. CDR3 length: 15 residues. The germline V gene has CDR1 LGHNT and CDR2 FRNRAP. V gave up 4 bases and J gave up 7 bases; unmatched junction bases: 7. The CDR3 sequence: CASGSFSGRRNEQFF. The CDR3 nucleotides read TGTGCTAGTGGTTCGTTTAGCGGGAGGAGGAATGAGCAGTTCTTC.

The chain joins TRBV18 to TRBJ2-7; a possible D gene is TRBD1 (5 bases). The CDR3 runs to 14 residues. V lost 4 bases and J 2 bases, leaving 12 bases between the germline ends. Germline loops: CDR1 KGHSH, CDR2 LQKENI. CDR3 nucleotide sequence: TGTGCCAGCTCACTTAGCAGGGCCCCCTACGAGCAGTACTTC. Translating gives CASSLSRAPYEQYF.

The chain joins TRBV4-2 to TRBJ2-1; a possible D gene is TRBD1 (6 bases). Germline loops: CDR1 LGHNA, CDR2 YNFKEQ. Trimming cost V 4 bases and J 7 bases, with 20 bases left between them. The CDR3 is 16 amino acids. The CDR3 DNA is TGTGCCAGCAGCCGCCTCGGGCAGAGTACAGGGAATGAGCAGTTCTTC. It encodes CASSRLGQSTGNEQFF.

The V and J genes are TRBV10-2 and TRBJ1-2, with TRBD1 identical over 10 bases. Germline values: CDR1 WSHSY, CDR2 SAAADI. The CDR3 is made up of 13 amino acids. Trimming cost V 3 bases and J 6 bases; bases outside gene matches: 1. The CDR3 loop reads CASSDGTGDGYTF. The CDR3 DNA is TGCGCCAGCAGTGACGGGACAGGGGATGGCTACACCTTC.

The chain links TRBV7-9 to TRBJ2-1; the D gene is possibly TRBD2 (6 bases). Germline V lookup: CDR1 SEHNR, CDR2 FQNEAQ (reference sequence). The CDR3 is 16 amino acids. With 0 bases removed from V and 8 bases from J, the gap between germline ends came to 17 bases. In DNA, the CDR3 is TGTGCCAGCAGCTTAGCGAAAAGACTAGAGCTGGATGAGCAGTTCTTC. It encodes CASSLAKRLELDEQFF.

This chain links TRBV5-1 with TRBJ2-1, with D perhaps matching TRBD2 (6 bases). CDR1 is SGHRS, CDR2 YFSETQ, per germline. V lost 5 bases and J 3 bases, leaving 9 bases between the germline ends. The CDR3 covers 13 residues. The CDR3 is CASRPGGYNEQFF. The CDR3 coding sequence is TGCGCCAGCAGGCCCGGGGGCTACAATGAGCAGTTCTTC.

This clone appeared once. The chain has TRBV12-3 or TRBV12-4 and TRBJ2-3; D may be TRBD1 (6 bases). Trimming pared 3 bases from V and 5 bases from J, leaving 9 bases between. This CDR3 region has 13 residues. The CDR3 reads CASSFQDRDTQYF. The CDR3, as DNA: TGTGCCAGCAGTTTTCAGGACAGAGATACGCAGTATTTT.

The gene calls are TRBV7-2 and TRBJ2-7; 7 bases match TRBD1. V shed 3 bases and J 0 bases; nucleotides not matched to a gene: 5. CDR1 is SGHTA, CDR2 FQGNSA, per germline. The CDR3 is made up of 15 amino acids. CDR3 residues: CASSLATGSSYEQYF. The CDR3 bases are TGTGCCAGCAGCTTGGCGACAGGGAGCTCCTACGAGCAGTACTTC.

The chain uses TRBV6-5 and TRBJ1-5; weak D call: TRBD1 (6 bases). Trimming removed 7 bases from V and 0 bases from J, with 13 bases in between. Germline V gene data show CDR1 as MNHEY and CDR2 as SVGAGI. The CDR3 runs to 15 residues. In DNA form, the CDR3 reads TGTGCCAGCAACCAGGACAGTTATAGCAATCAGCCCCAGCATTTT. Its protein is CASNQDSYSNQPQHF.

The CDR3 sequence is CATHKETYNEQFF. The CDR3 DNA is TGTGCCACGCATAAGGAGACCTACAATGAGCAGTTCTTC. The chain links TRBV6-6 to TRBJ2-1; D is uncertain. Germline V gives CDR1 MNHNY, CDR2 SVGAGI (reference sequence). The CDR3 runs to 13 residues. Trimming took 10 bases from V and 2 from J, leaving 12 bases between them.

V usage is TRBV9 and J usage is TRBJ2-1, with TRBD2 identical over 11 bases. There are 15 residues in the CDR3. CDR1 SGDLS and CDR2 YYNGEE come from the germline V gene. The V segment lost 3 bases and the J segment 4 bases; nucleotides outside the gene matches: 3. This CDR3 reads CASSASGGPYNEQFF. CDR3 bases: TGTGCCAGCAGCGCTAGCGGGGGGCCGTACAATGAGCAGTTCTTC.

The chain couples TRBV27 to TRBJ2-1, with 7 bases matching TRBD1. Germline V gene lookup returns CDR1 MNHEY and CDR2 SMNVEV (reference sequence). J lost 1 base, V lost 5 bases, and 2 bases had no gene match. The CDR3 extends over 14 amino acids. The CDR3, as DNA: TGTGCCAGCAGTCTACAGGGGTCCTACAATGAGCAGTTCTTC. Amino acids: CASSLQGSYNEQFF.

The CDR3 loop reads CASSLAGEYGYTF. DNA of the CDR3: TGCGCCAGCAGCTTGGCAGGGGAGTATGGCTACACCTTC. The genes are TRBV5-1 and TRBJ1-2, with D tentatively TRBD1 (6 bases). Trimming took 0 bases from V and 5 from J, leaving 8 bases between them. The CDR3 sequence is 13 residues long. Per germline, CDR1 SGHRS and CDR2 YFSETQ. The variable domain in full, completed from reference TRBV5-1 and TRBJ1-2, reads KAGVTQTPRYLIKTRGQQVTLSCSPISGHRSVSWYQQTPGQGLQFLFEYFSETQRNKGNFPGRFSGRQFSNSRSEMNVSTLELGDSALYLCASSLAGEYGYTFGSGTRLTVV.

The genes are TRBV30 and TRBJ1-5, with D tentatively TRBD1 (6 bases). With 0 bases removed from V and 5 bases from J, the gap between germline ends came to 8 bases. CDR1 is GTSNPN, CDR2 SVGIG, per germline (reference sequence). CDR3 length: 13 residues. CDR3 in amino acids: CAWSVQGHQPQHF. CDR3 sequence (DNA): TGTGCCTGGAGTGTACAGGGACATCAGCCCCAGCATTTT.

V gene TRBV2 combines with J gene TRBJ1-4, with 8 nucleotides matching TRBD1. V shed 6 bases, J shed 3 bases, and the junction held 6 bases outside the gene matches. The CDR3 sequence is 15 residues long. Germline lookup yields CDR1 SNHLY and CDR2 FYNNEI. In nucleotides, the CDR3 is TGTGCCAGCAGGGACCGGGGACAGGCTAATGAAAAACTGTTTTTT. Translating gives CASRDRGQANEKLFF.

The chain has TRBV7-9 and TRBJ2-1; D may be TRBD2 (6 bases). The CDR3 is made up of 16 amino acids. CDR1 SEHNR and CDR2 FQNEAQ come from the germline V gene (reference sequence). Trimming pared 5 bases from V and 6 bases from J, leaving 20 bases between. CDR3: CASSPLMGRRVNEQFF. The CDR3, as DNA: TGTGCCAGCAGCCCCCTTATGGGAAGGAGGGTCAATGAGCAGTTCTTC.

This clone appeared once. The chain joins TRBV2 to TRBJ1-5; D call uncertain. The germline V gene has CDR1 SNHLY and CDR2 FYNNEI. V was trimmed by 5 bases and J by 5 bases, leaving 10 bases between them. This CDR3 comprises 13 residues. CDR3 in DNA: TGTGCCAGCAGTTTGAGATCATATCAGCCCCAGCATTTT. Its translation: CASSLRSYQPQHF.

Regarding this clone: A far larger clone lies a single base away; this is likely a read error. The V call is TRBV5-1, the J call TRBJ1-1, with D tentatively TRBD1 (6 bases). Between the trimmed V and J ends, which lost 5 bases and 2 bases, there was a span of 10 bases. This CDR3 has 13 amino acids. Germline-derived CDR1 and CDR2 are SGHRS and YFSETQ. Written as DNA, the CDR3 is TGCGCCAGCAGGGGACATCCCAACACTGAAGCTTTCTTT. Its protein is CASRGHPNTEAFF.

V usage is TRBV11-2 and J usage is TRBJ1-1, with 11 bases identical to TRBD1. The V gene's germline CDR1 is SGHAT and CDR2 FQNNGV. With V trimmed by 1 base and J by 5 bases, 15 bases remained unmatched. This CDR3 has 19 amino acids. The CDR3 nucleotides read TGTGCCAGCAGCTTAGCGCCGTATATTCCGGGACAGGGGGAAACTGAAGCTTTCTTT. Protein: CASSLAPYIPGQGETEAFF.

The chain recombines TRBV19 with TRBJ2-3; a possible D gene is TRBD1 (5 bases). Germline CDR1 and CDR2: LNHDA and SQIVND (reference sequence). Trimming took 8 bases from V and 3 from J, leaving 12 bases between them. This CDR3 has 13 amino acids. As DNA, the CDR3 is TGTGCCAGTGGGCAGGGATGGACAGATACGCAGTATTTT. It is translated as CASGQGWTDTQYF.

The chain joins TRBV7-3 to TRBJ1-2, with D tentatively TRBD1 (5 bases). Trimming shortened V by 5 bases and J by 4 bases, and 14 bases separated the two germline ends. The CDR3 runs to 14 residues. Germline values: CDR1 SGHTA, CDR2 FQGTGA. CDR3 coding DNA: TGTGCCAGCAGCCCAAACCAGGGTAGCTATGGCTACACCTTC. This sequence encodes CASSPNQGSYGYTF.

The chain is built from TRBV5-4 and TRBJ1-1; a weak D match, TRBD1 (5 bases). Trimming took off 0 bases at V and 3 bases at J, with 12 bases between the two ends. CDR3 length equals 15 residues. CDR1 is SGHNT and CDR2 is YYREEE in the germline V gene (reference sequence). CDR3 DNA: TGTGCCAGCAGCTTGGCCGGGGGAGTCCACACTGAAGCTTTCTTT. Translation gives CASSLAGGVHTEAFF.

V usage is TRBV5-1 and J usage is TRBJ2-3; 15 bases are a match to TRBD2. In germline, CDR1 is SGHRS, CDR2 YFSETQ. Trimming removed 3 bases from V and 5 bases from J; junction bases left unmatched: 4. The CDR3 length is 16 residues. CDR3 nucleotide sequence: TGCGCCAGCAGCTGGACTAGCGGGGGGGCCGAAGATACGCAGTATTTT. This translates into CASSWTSGGAEDTQYF.

A few counts support this clone. V gene TRBV6-6 combines with J gene TRBJ1-1; weak D call: TRBD1 (6 bases). The CDR3 totals 16 residues. V was pared by 2 bases and J by 3 bases, with 16 bases between. Germline V gives CDR1 MNHNY, CDR2 SVGAGI (reference sequence). CDR3 bases: TGTGCCAGCAGTTACCCCACAGGGAGGGATTACACTGAAGCTTTCTTT. Protein sequence: CASSYPTGRDYTEAFF.